Here is one T cell receptor beta chain with its context. The antigen remains unidentified. This sample is part of a study of blood T cells in healthy people across ages. This CDR3 is 16 amino acids long. With 0 bases removed from V and 4 bases from J, the gap between germline ends came to 12 bases. Germline V gene lookup returns CDR1 MGHRA and CDR2 YSYEKL. Alongside a J-beta primer mix, a sample-barcoded 5' primer served in a second PCR lasting about 7 to 12 cycles. Every cDNA was tagged by a template-switch adaptor with 12 random nucleotides. Each CDR3 protein gets one entry after TCRdb re-called the 5' RACE reads with MiXCR. The table shows 1.5 million to 2 million distinct CDR3 sequences, with 28% occurring only once. Notes on the study in general: Possibly, changes in expanded clonotypes were confounded because donor CMV status was unknown. Across samples, TCR beta diversity tracked strongly with naive T cell percentage.

The extraction recovered at least 6 micrograms of total RNA per sample. Sequences were obtained from blood. The chain joins TRBV4-1 to TRBJ1-4; weak D call: TRBD1 (6 bases). The sequence was collected from a woman in her 30s in good health. The CDR3 sequence: CASSQDRGPINEKLFF. The CDR3 DNA reads as TGCGCCAGCAGCCAAGATCGGGGGCCTATTAATGAAAAACTGTTTTTT.